This T cell receptor (beta chain) was retrieved from a study of cytomegalovirus exposure and HLA in healthy donors (dated by TCRdb to about 2017). Notes on the research overall: An earlier analysis of 587 of the donors reported 276 Gb of sequence data and 117 million unique TCR beta sequences obtained from about 200 million T cells. Approximately 300 gigabases of sequencing data and roughly 90 million unique TCR sequences were included in an early release covering around 650 HLA-typed donors. The genetic ancestry cluster associated with self-reported Caucasian donors included around four fifths of the 398 genotyped donors. The aim of the study was to test whether cataloging public T cell receptors could identify signatures of past pathogen exposure. The study used immunosequencing to profile the T cell repertoires of 600 to 850 subjects and linked those repertoires to cytomegalovirus serostatus. Besides the first cohort of approximately 670 subjects, a separate validation cohort made up of around 120 different subjects was used. To predict cytomegalovirus infection status, the study combined high-throughput TCR immunosequencing, statistical association of individual TCRs with disease status, and machine learning. In a later analysis, previously published TCR beta repertoires from about 640 donors were re-analyzed and high-resolution HLA genotyping was added so that TCR occurrence patterns could be studied. In the later analysis, no new phenotypic data were used to find candidate immune exposures; instead, reliance was placed on TCR beta sequences and their occurrence across donors. An earlier analysis of several hundred of the donors applied high-throughput TCR beta sequencing to assess whether each TCR beta V gene segment acted as functional or pseudogenic. Alongside the repertoire data, information on donor age, sex, ethnicity and CMV serostatus was compiled. A later genetic analysis used genome-wide SNP genotypes for about 60% of the roughly 700 donors, treating that subset as a discovery cohort. Every repertoire in the discovery cohort had been generated on one and the same sequencing platform. Both class I and class II loci were covered by HLA typing, at four-digit resolution. Typing coverage differed by locus: A, B, C, DRB1 and DQB1 were typed in roughly 629-630 donors, DQA1 in about 550, DPA1 in around 610, and DPB1 in roughly 450. Four or five DR-DQ haplotypes were handled as single units for association and clustering because linkage in the cohort was strong. Among approximately 370 genotyped donors of the cohort, an average of approximately 220,000 unique TCR beta nucleotide sequences was sequenced per donor, of which about 20% were non-productive.

This clone was seen only a few times. Its cognate antigen has yet to be identified. No base qualities exist here, and no much larger clone lies one base off it. The study at large found these results: Over 15 rarely observed V segments, including chromosome 9 orphons, were excluded from the earlier analysis of just under 600 of the donors because counts were too low. Cytomegalovirus status was reported to be diagnosed by the classifier with high specificity and sensitivity in both the original and validation cohorts. In a later analysis, the rate of TCR association differed among HLA loci, with DRB1 alleles having the most associated TCRs and HLA-C alleles having the fewest. Linkage disequilibrium might explain the correlated functional status among segregating V segments, but an unknown experimental factor could not be excluded. Because HLA typing was missing for some donors at each locus, association tests included only the typed subset. A cluster of highly shared sequence variants was judged likely to be a technical artifact of the sequencing pipeline. A later analysis reported that several top co-occurrence clusters appeared linked to parvovirus B19, influenza, CMV and Epstein-Barr virus. This cohort had only TCR beta chains sequenced, and the lack of alpha or paired-chain data limited which features could be detected. In a later analysis, about 16,000 TCR beta sequences were associated with specific HLA alleles at a false discovery rate of 0.05. Presence/absence analyses assumed roughly uniform sequencing depth across donors, an assumption that may not hold. A total of 164 TCR beta chains were listed by the study as associated with cytomegalovirus. While some public TCRs were present in many individuals, most TCR sequences turned up only very rarely across donors. In an earlier analysis of 587 of the donors, most TCR beta V segments appeared in productive rearrangements about 87% or about 30% of the time, broadly matching IMGT annotations. When HLA alleles, especially DR and DQ, strongly co-occurred, attributing TCR associations to individual alleles was difficult. Three of the identified cytomegalovirus-associated TCR beta chains were confirmed in vitro to be specific for cytomegalovirus antigens. According to the authors, the approach could potentially be generalized to other disease states and immunological phenotypes. A further reported finding was that TCR beta sequences accurately predicted the HLA-A and HLA-B alleles for most subjects in the first cohort. CMV serostatus was the only immune exposure information available for the cohort. A later analysis found that most CMV-associated TCR beta chains appeared HLA-restricted, with HLA associations seemingly driven largely by CMV exposure. In a later analysis, HLA-associated TCR beta chains were found to be more clonally expanded and to have lower generation probabilities than equally common non-associated chains. According to a later genetic analysis, donors in an Asian-associated ancestry cluster had fewer N-insertions in productive TCRs than the approximately 690-donor mean. Some IMGT-functional V segments, including TRBV6-2 and TRBV6-3, could not be distinguished by the 87-base-pair reads and were therefore excluded. An association between a missense DCLRE1C variant and V-gene and J-gene trimming of TCR beta chains was found in a later genetic analysis and replicated in an independent cohort.

Libraries were built with the immunoSEQ multiplex PCR assay. The multiplex PCR relied on a mix of 60 forward primers for TCR Vbeta segments and 13 reverse primers for TCR Jbeta segments. A multiplex PCR assay on genomic DNA amplified the CDR3 region of rearranged TCR beta genes. On the Illumina HiSeq System, the amplified TCR beta libraries were sequenced as 87-base-pair reads. As for the original processing: In a later analysis, some 80 million unique TCR beta chains were counted across the roughly 670 repertoires, and around 10 million of these chains were shared by at least two donors. A nearest-neighbor algorithm error-corrected the raw reads and collapsed the reads into unique sequences, merging closely related sequences to remove PCR and sequencing errors. CDR3 sequences were aligned to IMGT reference sequences to assign V, D and J gene segments. For a sequence to be retained, a match of at least six nucleotides to both a V gene segment and a J gene segment was required. Rearrangements were classified as productive when the CDR3 lacked stop codons and remained in frame with V and J, and all other rearrangements were classified as non-productive. Following IMGT convention, CDR3 was defined as the stretch from the second conserved V-encoded cysteine up to the conserved J-encoded phenylalanine. The earlier analysis of 587 of the donors excluded sequences that lacked an unambiguous match to a single V gene segment. In an earlier analysis of 587 of the donors, V segments were called functional above 56.7% productive rearrangements and were called segregating when the between-donor standard deviation exceeded 5%. A statistical classification framework was built to diagnose cytomegalovirus status from the catalog of TCR beta chain sequences. A later analysis assigned V and J genes by comparing TCR nucleotide sequences with IMGT/GENE-DB human TR gene sequences. In a later analysis, CDR3 sequences and most-parsimonious VDJ recombination scenarios were assigned using the TCRdist pipeline. In a later analysis, each TCR beta chain was defined by its CDR3 amino acid sequence together with its V-gene family, and reads without a unique V-gene family were excluded. In a later analysis, 450 to 600 highly shared, low-generation-probability nucleotide sequences were removed to address suspected cross-contamination and a sequencing artifact. In a later analysis, a clonal expansion index was calculated for each public chain from normalized within-repertoire ranks of inferred template counts. Generation probabilities in a later analysis came from a VDJ recombination model fitted to out-of-frame rearrangements, and those results were checked against IGoR. In a later analysis, TCR-TCR, TCR-HLA and TCR-CMV co-occurrence was scored with hypergeometric tests, and a repertoire-size bias correction was applied to TCR pairs. To estimate false discovery rates, a later analysis permuted the HLA or CMV assignments 20 times. In a later analysis, co-occurring TCRs were grouped with DBSCAN, and TCRdist sequence similarity was added when clustering was performed within HLA-allele-positive subsets. Repertoires with fewer than 30,000 or more than 120,000 public chains were left out of co-occurrence clustering, as were four to six repertoires with anomalous nucleotide sharing. Not all clones reach the TCRdb copy of this immuneACCESS table, which keeps in-frame sequences only. Checked studies attribute under half of the gap to unresolved V genes and leave the rest unexplained. For V, J and clone size, that table is used; D and trimming come from the DNA. The sample table shows about 36,000 clones, and around half are seen once. The biggest ten clones account for roughly 6.4% of the sample.

Sequences SGHVS (CDR1) and FQNEAQ (CDR2) are obtained from the germline V gene. Deletion took 2 bases off V and 5 bases off J, with a span of 9 bases between the germline ends. The CDR3 has 13 amino acids, counting the end cysteine and phenylalanine. Only CDR3 DNA is held: 39 bases, read in frame from base 1. The cohort consisted of approximately 670 healthy bone marrow donors. All cohort members were sampled while nominally healthy, although unrecorded immune exposures were likely present. The donor was CMV seropositive and was included in the group of 289 seropositive cohort members. A peripheral blood sample was collected from each donor, and TCR beta sequencing was performed on peripheral blood mononuclear cells. The Qiagen DNeasy Blood Extraction Kit was used to extract genomic DNA from the blood cell samples.

The receptor was derived from a woman aged 40 to 50 in good health and CMV-seropositive. The rearranged chain carries TRBV7-8 and TRBJ2-5; matching of 5 bases hints at TRBD2 as the D gene. The sample consisted of PBMCs. The CDR3 here reads CASSLSRGETQYF. DNA sequence: TGTGCCAGCAGCTTATCTCGCGGGGAGACCCAGTACTTC.